The T cell receptor (beta chain) under discussion was sequenced for a study of early T cells in non-severe SARS-CoV-2 infection. Study context: Bulk RNA taken from unsorted whole blood was sequenced, leaving chains unpaired.

The length of the CDR3 is 15 residues. Germline values: CDR1 SGHKS, CDR2 YYEKEE (reference sequence). With V trimmed by 4 bases and J by 2 bases, 7 bases remained unmatched. Researchers tagged individual cDNA molecules with unique molecular identifiers. From the 5' RACE reads, TCRdb called clonotypes with MiXCR, one entry per CDR3 protein. The table records around 59,000 distinct CDR3 sequences, 9.5% to 15% of them present only once. The chain uses TRBV5-5 and TRBJ2-7; the match to TRBD1 covers 9 bases. Sequenced: whole blood. The TCR comes from an adult who was a healthcare worker with PCR-confirmed SARS-CoV-2 infection or an uninfected control (not recorded which). CDR3 in amino acids: CASSPGQGRTYEQYF. CDR3 nucleotide sequence: TGTGCCAGCAGCCCTGGACAGGGGAGGACCTACGAGCAGTACTTC.